The text below deals with one TCR beta chain. No antigen is known for it. This record belongs to a study of graft-versus-host responses after intestinal transplantation. Data came from immunoSEQ multiplex PCR; TCRdb stores just in-frame clones and leaves some out. Altogether 84,000 or so clones are present, roughly 80% being singletons, with the ten largest covering 0.83%. The clonotype was recovered from a human donor who received an intestinal transplant. Sequencing used unstimulated CD4+ T cells sorted from spleen or lymph node cells, obtained before intestinal transplant.

The CDR3 here is CASTRLAGGPDGETQYF. CDR3 sequence (DNA): TGTGCCAGCACCCGACTAGCGGGAGGGCCCGATGGGGAGACCCAGTACTTC. This sequence joins TRBV21-1 and TRBJ2-5; the table calls TRBD2, which could not be checked here. TRBV21-1 is a pseudogene segment. This CDR3 is 17 amino acids long.